A selection of T cell receptor beta chains follows, all from one sample in a study of OX40 agonist ivuxolimab in advanced cancers. Sequenced by immunoSEQ multiplex PCR; TCRdb stores in-frame clones only, minus some. This sample has roughly 67,000 clones, with more than 70% found just once. The material was CD4+ or CD8+ T cells sorted from blood, obtained in a trial of the OX40 agonist ivuxolimab. The receptor source for this set is an adult with an advanced solid tumor such as melanoma, head and neck, liver or kidney cancer. Both conserved end residues are part of each CDR3. D genes are given only for firm matches. The size field is filled for only some rows; it gives once, few, many or a size class.

j_call v_call clone_size d_call cdr3_nt cdr3_aa
TRBJ2-1 TRBV29-1 NA NA TGCAGCGTTGACGGGAATTTCGATGAGCAGTTCTTC CSVDGNFDEQFF
TRBJ1-4 TRBV29-1 NA TRBD1 TGCAGCGTTGAGTTGGTGGGACAGGGGAATGAAAAACTGTTTTTT CSVELVGQGNEKLFF
TRBJ2-2 TRBV2 once NA TGTGCCAGCAGTGATCCCGGGGAGCTGTTTTTT CASSDPGELFF
TRBJ2-1 TRBV7-9 NA NA TGTGCCAGCAGCTTATCGTCAGGCGGAAACAATGAGCAGTTCTTC CASSLSSGGNNEQFF
TRBJ2-3 TRBV6-1 NA TRBD2 TGTGCCAGCAGTGAAGCGCGACTAGCATCGAGCACAGATACGCAGTATTTT CASSEARLASSTDTQYF
TRBJ2-7 TRBV28 NA TRBD1 TGTGCCAGCAGTTTCGGGACAGGGAATTACGAGCAGTACTTC CASSFGTGNYEQYF
TRBJ2-5 TRBV7-2 NA NA TGTGCCAGCAGCTTAGGGGTTGAGTATGAGACCCAGTACTTC CASSLGVEYETQYF
TRBJ2-1 TRBV7-2 NA TRBD2 TGTGCCAGCAGCGCGCCTCCCGGGACTAGCGGGATAACCTACAATGAGCAGTTCTTC CASSAPPGTSGITYNEQFF
TRBJ1-2 TRBV25-1 NA NA TGTGCCAGCAGTGAGGGGACGGGGGACTATGGCTACACCTTC CASSEGTGDYGYTF
TRBJ1-6 TRBV9 NA TRBD1 TGTGCCAGCAGCGTAGCGGGACAGGGCGTCGTGTCACCCCTCCACTTT CASSVAGQGVVSPLHF
TRBJ2-1 TRBV5-1 NA TRBD2 TGCGCCAGCAGACCTAGCGGGGGATCCTACAATGAGCAGTTCTTC CASRPSGGSYNEQFF
TRBJ1-2 TRBV19 once NA TGTGCCAGTAGTATAGAACGGTATAACTATGGCTACACCTTC CASSIERYNYGYTF
TRBJ2-7 TRBV18 NA TRBD2 TGTGCCAGCTCACCACCTCCAGTTGGGACTAGCGGGGCCGAGCAGTACTTC CASSPPPVGTSGAEQYF
TRBJ2-7 TRBV7-9 once NA TGTGCCAGCAGCTTATATGGCGACTCCGAGCAGTACTTC CASSLYGDSEQYF
TRBJ2-3 TRBV14 NA NA TGTGCCAGCAGCCGATTGGGCTACCTTGAAACAGATACGCAGTATTTT CASSRLGYLETDTQYF
TRBJ2-7 TRBV28 NA TRBD2 TGTGCCAGCAGGTTGGGGTGGCGGTCCCGAGCGGGAGGCAACTCCTACGAGCAGTACTTC CASRLGWRSRAGGNSYEQYF
TRBJ1-2 TRBV4-3 NA NA TGCGCCAGCAGCCAAGGGGGGGGCTATGGCTACACCTTC CASSQGGGYGYTF